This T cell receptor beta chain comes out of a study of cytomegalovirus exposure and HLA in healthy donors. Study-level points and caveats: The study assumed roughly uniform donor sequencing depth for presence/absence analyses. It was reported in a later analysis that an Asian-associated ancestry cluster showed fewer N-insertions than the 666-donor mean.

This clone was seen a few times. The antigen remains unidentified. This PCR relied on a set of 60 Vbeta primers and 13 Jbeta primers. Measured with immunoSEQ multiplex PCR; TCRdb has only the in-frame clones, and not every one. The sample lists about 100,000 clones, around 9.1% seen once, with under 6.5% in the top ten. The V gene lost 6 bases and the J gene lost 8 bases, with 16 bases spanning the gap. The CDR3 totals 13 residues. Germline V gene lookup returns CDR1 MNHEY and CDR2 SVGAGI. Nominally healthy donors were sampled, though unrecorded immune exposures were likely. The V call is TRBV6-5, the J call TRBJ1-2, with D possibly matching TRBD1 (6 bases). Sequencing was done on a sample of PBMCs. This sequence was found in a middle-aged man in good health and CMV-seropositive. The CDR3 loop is CASSPQGYWGYTF. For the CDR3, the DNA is TGTGCCAGCAGCCCTCAGGGGTATTGGGGCTACACCTTC.